The T cell receptor (beta chain) described here comes from a study of beta chain features in type 1 diabetes. Study-level findings and limits: Shortening that was moderate but significant affected the TCRB CDR3s of Type 1 diabetes patients in all four CD4+ subsets. Lower insertion and higher deletion counts appeared at VDJ junctions in type 1 diabetes patients. TCRB repertoires of naive, central memory and Treg cells appeared more similar among patients than among healthy donors.

Via CD45RO/CCR7/CD25/CD127/CD95/CD27, cells of the CD4+ naive, central memory, regulatory and stem cell-like memory subsets were sorted. Trimming cost V 4 bases and J 2 bases; bases outside gene matches: 3. The CDR3 loop spans 14 amino acids. CDR1 is MNHEY and CDR2 is SVGAGI in the germline V gene. As to this clone: Its antigen remains unidentified.

Reverse transcription of all isolated RNA meant that expressed TCRB transcripts were sequenced. Regulatory, naive and central memory T cell samples averaged about 3.5 million reads. Sequencing used immunoSEQ multiplex PCR; TCRdb keeps in-frame clones, though not all of them. This table has under 250,000 clones, roughly 14% appearing once. Sequencing was performed on naive CD4+ T cells from blood. This receptor was obtained from a man aged 25 to 40 with type 1 diabetes. This chain joins TRBV6-5 and TRBJ2-7; 9 bases fit TRBD1. The CDR3 loop reads CASSFGTGTYEQYF. In DNA, the CDR3 is TGTGCCAGCAGTTTCGGGACAGGGACCTACGAGCAGTACTTC.